This TCR beta chain was documented in a study of T cells in Graves' hyperthyroidism and ophthalmopathy. At the level of the study: Peripheral blood was drawn at first diagnosis, prior to all treatment.

Researchers defined stable Graves' hyperthyroidism as no ophthalmopathy progression within 18 months. Exclusion followed for patients with uncontrolled infection, other autoimmune disease, pregnancy or lactation. Each diagnosis drew on symptoms, thyroxine, TRAb, thyroid ultrasound and orbital computed tomography findings. Only a few counts were recorded for this clonotype. The length of the CDR3 is 12 residues. Trimming removed 0 bases at V and 8 bases at J, with 6 bases between. Using RNA transcripts as the source, TCR beta CDR3 regions were amplified. The HTBI primer set drove a first-round RT-PCR of the TCR CDR3. One entry per CDR3 protein, called by TCRdb with MiXCR from the multiplex PCR reads. The sample includes a few hundred thousand distinct CDR3 sequences, 15% to 19% seen only once; the top ten take around 7.8%.

This receptor was taken from a woman in her 30s with Graves' hyperthyroidism. Material: blood. The rearrangement joins TRBV12-3 or TRBV12-4 to TRBJ2-3; D perhaps matches TRBD2 (6 bases). CDR3 sequence (DNA): TGTGCCAGCAGTTTAGCGGAGGGTACGCAGTATTTT. Translating it yields CASSLAEGTQYF.